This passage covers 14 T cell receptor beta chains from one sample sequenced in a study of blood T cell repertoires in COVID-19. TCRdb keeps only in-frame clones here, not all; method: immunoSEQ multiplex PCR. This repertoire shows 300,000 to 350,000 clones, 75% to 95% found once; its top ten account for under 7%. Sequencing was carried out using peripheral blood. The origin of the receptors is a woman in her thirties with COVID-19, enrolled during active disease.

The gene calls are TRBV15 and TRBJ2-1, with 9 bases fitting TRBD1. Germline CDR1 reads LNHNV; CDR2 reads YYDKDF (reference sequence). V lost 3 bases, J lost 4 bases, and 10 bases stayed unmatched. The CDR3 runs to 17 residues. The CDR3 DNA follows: TGTGCCACCAGCAGTGGGGGGATTGGGACAGGGTACAATGAGCAGTTCTTC. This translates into CATSSGGIGTGYNEQFF.

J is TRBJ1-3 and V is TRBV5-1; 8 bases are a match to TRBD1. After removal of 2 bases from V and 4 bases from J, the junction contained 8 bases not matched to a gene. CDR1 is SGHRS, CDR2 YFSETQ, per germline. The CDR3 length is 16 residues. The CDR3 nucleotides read TGCGCCAGCAGCTTAAATGACAGGGGTTACGGAAACACCATATATTTT. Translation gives CASSLNDRGYGNTIYF. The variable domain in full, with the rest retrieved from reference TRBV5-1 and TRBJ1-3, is KAGVTQTPRYLIKTRGQQVTLSCSPISGHRSVSWYQQTPGQGLQFLFEYFSETQRNKGNFPGRFSGRQFSNSRSEMNVSTLELGDSALYLCASSLNDRGYGNTIYFGEGSWLTVV.

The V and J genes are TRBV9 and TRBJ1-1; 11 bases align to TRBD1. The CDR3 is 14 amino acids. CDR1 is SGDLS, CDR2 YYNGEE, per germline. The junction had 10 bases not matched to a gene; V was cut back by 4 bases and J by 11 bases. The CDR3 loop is CASSPGTGGLGAFF. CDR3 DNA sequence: TGTGCCAGCAGCCCGGGGACAGGGGGTTTAGGGGCTTTCTTT. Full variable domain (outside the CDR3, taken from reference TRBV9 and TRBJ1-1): DSGVTQTPKHLITATGQRVTLRCSPRSGDLSVYWYQQSLDQGLQFLIQYYNGEERAKGNILERFSAQQFPDLHSELNLSSLELGDSALYFCASSPGTGGLGAFFGQGTRLTVV.

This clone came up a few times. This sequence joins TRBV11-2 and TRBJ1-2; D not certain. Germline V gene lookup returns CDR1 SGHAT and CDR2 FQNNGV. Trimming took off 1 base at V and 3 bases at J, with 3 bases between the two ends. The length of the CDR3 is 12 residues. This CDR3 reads CASSLGHYGYTF. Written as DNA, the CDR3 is TGTGCCAGCAGCTTAGGGCACTATGGCTACACCTTC.

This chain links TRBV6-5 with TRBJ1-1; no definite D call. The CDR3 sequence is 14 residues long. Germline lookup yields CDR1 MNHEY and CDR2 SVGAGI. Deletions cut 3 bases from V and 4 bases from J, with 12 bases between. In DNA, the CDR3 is TGTGCCAGCAGTTATTGGAGGGAGGGCACTGAAGCTTTCTTT. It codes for CASSYWREGTEAFF.

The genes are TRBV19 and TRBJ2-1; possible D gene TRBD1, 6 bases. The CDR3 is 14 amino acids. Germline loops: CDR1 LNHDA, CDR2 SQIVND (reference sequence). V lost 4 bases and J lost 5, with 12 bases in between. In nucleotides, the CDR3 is TGTGCCAGTAGTACCCGGACAGCAAACAATGAGCAGTTCTTC. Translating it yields CASSTRTANNEQFF.

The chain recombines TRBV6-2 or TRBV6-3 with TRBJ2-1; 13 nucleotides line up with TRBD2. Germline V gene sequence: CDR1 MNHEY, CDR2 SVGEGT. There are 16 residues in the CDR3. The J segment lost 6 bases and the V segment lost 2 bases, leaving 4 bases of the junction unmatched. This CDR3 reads CASSYPGLAGVNEQFF. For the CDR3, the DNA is TGTGCCAGCAGTTACCCAGGACTAGCGGGAGTCAATGAGCAGTTCTTC.

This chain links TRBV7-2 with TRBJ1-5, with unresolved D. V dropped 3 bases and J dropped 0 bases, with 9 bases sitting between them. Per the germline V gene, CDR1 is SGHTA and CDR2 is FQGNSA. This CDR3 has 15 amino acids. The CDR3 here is CASSLAAFSNQPQHF. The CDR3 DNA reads TGTGCCAGCAGCTTGGCGGCCTTTAGCAATCAGCCCCAGCATTTT.

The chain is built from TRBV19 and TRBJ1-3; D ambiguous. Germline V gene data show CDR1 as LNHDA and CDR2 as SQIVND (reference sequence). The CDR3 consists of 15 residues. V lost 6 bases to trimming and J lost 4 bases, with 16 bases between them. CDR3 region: CASSPLGRAGNTIYF. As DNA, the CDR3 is TGTGCCAGTAGCCCACTCGGGAGAGCCGGAAACACCATATATTTT.

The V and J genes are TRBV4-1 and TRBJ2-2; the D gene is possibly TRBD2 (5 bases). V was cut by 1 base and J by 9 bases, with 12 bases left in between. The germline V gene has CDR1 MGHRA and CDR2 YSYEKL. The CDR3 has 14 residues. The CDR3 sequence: CASSQGGPGRELFF. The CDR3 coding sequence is TGCGCCAGCAGCCAAGGAGGGCCCGGCAGGGAGCTGTTTTTT.

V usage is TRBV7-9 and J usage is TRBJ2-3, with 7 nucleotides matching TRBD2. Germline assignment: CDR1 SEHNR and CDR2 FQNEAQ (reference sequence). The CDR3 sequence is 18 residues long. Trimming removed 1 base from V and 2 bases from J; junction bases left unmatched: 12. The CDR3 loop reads CASSLVLTGGALTDTQYF. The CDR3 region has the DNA TGTGCCAGCAGCTTAGTTTTGACGGGAGGAGCACTCACAGATACGCAGTATTTT. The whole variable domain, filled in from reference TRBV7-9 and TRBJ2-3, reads DTGVSQNPRHKITKRGQNVTFRCDPISEHNRLYWYRQTLGQGPEFLTYFQNEAQLEKSRLLSDRFSAERPKGSFSTLEIQRTEQGDSAMYLCASSLVLTGGALTDTQYFGPGTRLTVL.

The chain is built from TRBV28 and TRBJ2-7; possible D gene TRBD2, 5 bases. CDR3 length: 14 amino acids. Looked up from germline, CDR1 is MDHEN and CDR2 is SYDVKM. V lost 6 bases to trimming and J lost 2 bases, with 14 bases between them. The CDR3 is CASRLDQSAYEQYF. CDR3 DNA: TGTGCCAGCAGACTAGACCAAAGCGCCTACGAGCAGTACTTC.

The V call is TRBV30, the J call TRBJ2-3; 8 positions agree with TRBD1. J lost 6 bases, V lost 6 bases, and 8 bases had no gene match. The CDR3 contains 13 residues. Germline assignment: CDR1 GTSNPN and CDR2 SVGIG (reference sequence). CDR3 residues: CACGSGGSDTQYF. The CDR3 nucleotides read TGTGCCTGTGGGTCAGGGGGCTCTGATACGCAGTATTTT.

CDR3 sequence reads: CASSNAGTEKYGYTF. The DNA of the CDR3 is TGCGCCAGCAGCAACGCCGGGACAGAGAAATATGGCTACACCTTC. The rearrangement uses TRBV5-1 and TRBJ1-2; 7 bases are a match to TRBD1. The length of the CDR3 is 15 residues. CDR1 SGHRS and CDR2 YFSETQ come from the germline V gene. J was trimmed by 5 bases and V by 4 bases; bases with no gene match: 11.